This is a list of T cell receptor beta chains from one sample in a study of T cell repertoires in cytomegalovirus infection. Using its own MiXCR run on the reads, TCRdb lists one record per CDR3 protein. The sample consists of approximately 1,000,000 distinct CDR3 sequences, approximately 31% of them appearing once. Their cognate antigens are unknown. The sequencing here drew on cultured CD8+ T cells from PBMCs, taken from culture after CMV antigen stimulation. Every receptor here comes from a human donor in good health (CMV status not recorded). Some clones in this sample may be carry-over from other donors' samples. Each CDR3 is given without its conserved first and last residue. Fields, in order: J gene, V gene, CDR3 protein.

TRBJ2-1 | TRBV6-6 | ASQRDRGTYEQF
TRBJ1-2 | TRBV6-6 | ASGSSTVWGYT
TRBJ1-2 | TRBV6-5 | ASSDPPGTPNYGYT
TRBJ1-4 | TRBV7-9 | ASSLLGAHATNEKLF
TRBJ1-5 | TRBV4-3 | ASSQDFRSGNQPQH
TRBJ2-5 | TRBV4-3 | ASSQERRGGVSETQY
TRBJ2-2 | TRBV7-6 | ASSFDSRVRAGELF
TRBJ2-7 | TRBV2 | ASRGQDAHEQY
TRBJ2-2 | TRBV20-1 | SGWDRHTGELF
TRBJ1-1 | TRBV6-1 | ASSEMEDPNTEAF
TRBJ1-2 | TRBV12-3/TRBV12-4 | ASSFLTASSGYGYT
TRBJ1-2 | TRBV5-5 | ASSLPGGGYT
TRBJ1-5 | TRBV7-8 | ASSLEKTSNQPQH
TRBJ2-4 | TRBV27 | ASSFGGTGNIQY
TRBJ2-1 | TRBV29-1 | SVVGDEQF
TRBJ1-1 | TRBV29-1 | SATGSLNTEAF
TRBJ2-3 | TRBV27 | ASSSGQGGTDTQY
TRBJ2-4 | TRBV4-1 | ASSQEQGIENIQY
TRBJ1-2 | TRBV27 | ASSFLGQKTYGYT
TRBJ2-4 | TRBV28 | ASSSRRTGGLGDLIQY
TRBJ1-1 | TRBV19 | ASSFTGAGMTEAF
TRBJ1-6 | TRBV4-1 | ASSQDPSGDYNSPLH
TRBJ2-6 | TRBV20-1 | SARGNREIRANVLT
TRBJ1-1 | TRBV27 | ASHLTATITNTEAF
TRBJ1-1 | TRBV12-3/TRBV12-4 | ASTGTDTEAF
TRBJ2-2 | TRBV19 | AGGTTLPPGELF
TRBJ2-1 | TRBV7-9 | ASSLPPGGNEQF
TRBJ2-5 | TRBV4-2 | ASSPPTSGEQYQETQY